Detailed here is one T cell receptor beta chain. This clonotype occurred many times. What this receptor recognizes is not known. Base quality data are lacking; no much larger clone is found one base away. These data belong to a study of T cells in Graves' hyperthyroidism and ophthalmopathy (dated by TCRdb to the late 2010s). About the study as a whole: Peripheral blood samples were taken at initial diagnosis, before any treatment was given. To identify distinguishing TCR V-J signatures, a discovery cohort of around 100 patients was used, comprising 40 to 45 with Graves' ophthalmopathy and some 57 with stable Graves' hyperthyroidism. Whether ophthalmopathy could be predicted prospectively was tested in an independent validation cohort made up of 18 to 20 hyperthyroidism patients plus 17 patients who later progressed to ophthalmopathy. The approximately 100 discovery patients were randomly divided into training and test sets at a 7:3 ratio. In addition, the study compared T-cell repertoires in thyroid tissue and in blood from 6 or 7 Graves' hyperthyroidism patients. Following sampling, methimazole starting at 30 mg daily was given to hyperthyroidism patients, and high-dose intravenous methylprednisolone was given to ophthalmopathy patients. The paper reports TCR Vbeta CDR3 sequencing of roughly 140 peripheral blood samples: around 45 ophthalmopathy, fewer than 80 hyperthyroidism and approximately 17 progressor patients. Beyond this particular receptor, the publication reports: In validation, progression to ophthalmopathy was predicted by the model with 70.59% sensitivity and 72% to 80% specificity, a median of around 5.9 months before onset. Most expanded thyroid clonotypes (frequency above 0.001) were also found in blood, which suggests that blood repertoires may mirror thyroid immune responses. A model built on a 13 V-J signature distinguished ophthalmopathy from stable hyperthyroidism, reaching 85% to 90% sensitivity and around 82% specificity in cross-validation and 80%/75% in testing. Sample size was not statistically predetermined, and investigators were not blinded to group allocation.

The germline V gene specifies SGHTA as CDR1 and FQGNSA as CDR2. The V end loses 8 bases and the J end loses 10 bases, and a stretch of 15 bases separates them. The CDR3, from cysteine to phenylalanine, totals 12 residues. The retained sequence is limited to the CDR3, 36 bases, with the frame set at the first base. Stable Graves' hyperthyroidism was defined as no progression to ophthalmopathy during 18 months of follow-up. Hyperthyroidism patients were aged 18 to 65 years and newly diagnosed, with disease duration of less than 2 months. Any patient with an uncontrolled infection, another autoimmune disease, pregnancy or lactation was excluded. Diagnoses were established on the basis of clinical symptoms, serum thyroxine and TRAb, thyroid ultrasound, and orbital computed tomography. PBMCs were separated from roughly 10 ml of fresh peripheral blood using Ficoll-Paque density gradient centrifugation. Trizol reagent was used to extract total RNA, and RNA quality was then checked on an Agilent 2100 Bioanalyzer.

The TCR beta CDR3 regions were amplified from the RNA transcripts. A first-round RT-PCR of the TCR CDR3 used the HTBI primer set with the Qiagen OneStep RT-PCR kit. Libraries were constructed in a second round of multiplex PCR, after which size selection and purification were performed. Libraries were sequenced paired-end with 100 bp reads on an Illumina HiSeq2000. As for the original processing: SOAPnuke was used to process the raw data, with reads discarded if the reads contained adapters or uncalled bases, had a mean Phred below 15, or lacked an exact constant-primer or identifier match. High-quality paired reads were merged with COPE v1.2.5, and unique nucleotide sequences were defined as clonotypes. MiTCR v1.1 was used to align clonotypes to the IMGT TRBV, TRBD and TRBJ reference segments. Only V-J combinations with frequency above 0.0001, covering about 99% of repertoires, were analysed. The TCS score was defined as F50 (clonal expansion) divided by E x V (chaos), with BLOSUM62-based TCRdist calculated between CDR3 peptides within each V-J. Welch's t-statistics and random forest reduced 514 V-J features to 13, which were used in a naive Bayes classifier (R e1071). The public reads were quality trimmed at Q25 with fastp and then assembled into clones with MiXCR by TCRdb, keeping productive beta chains. Rows merge per CDR3 protein into single entries with the most common DNA and genes. V and J calls and clone size were set by TCRdb, not the authors. This sample has around 290,000 distinct CDR3 sequences in its table, and approximately 15% of those were observed once. Roughly 7.7% of the sample comes from the top ten.

Here the chain combines TRBV7-2 and TRBJ2-1; the D gene is perhaps TRBD1, on 5 matching bases. The sequence was collected from a woman aged 40-49 years with Graves' hyperthyroidism. The specimen sequenced was blood. The nucleotide sequence is TGTGCCAGCTCTCGGACAACCCTGGAGCAGTTCTTC. Its amino acids are CASSRTTLEQFF.